Below are 23 T cell receptor beta chains sequenced from a single sample in a study of cytomegalovirus exposure and HLA in healthy donors (TCRdb year 2017). To prepare the library, the immunoSEQ multiplex PCR assay was applied. The multiplex PCR relied on a mix of 60 forward primers for TCR Vbeta segments and 13 reverse primers for TCR Jbeta segments. In TCRdb, the immuneACCESS table is reduced to in-frame sequences with V and J assigned. These tables do not hold every clone; where another copy was compared, an unresolved V gene accounts for under half, and the others remain unexplained. Recorded for this sample are approximately 180,000 clones; 80% of them occurred a single time. The ten largest clonotypes hold 6% to 7.5% of the sample. The sequenced sample was PBMCs. All receptors come from a man aged 25-45 years in good health and CMV-seropositive.

In its sample, this clone was seen a few times. The CDR3 here is CASSPVYGYTF. Written as DNA, the CDR3 is TGTGCCAGCAGCCCGGTCTATGGCTACACCTTC. V usage is TRBV11-2 and J usage is TRBJ1-2; D uncertain. Germline values: CDR1 SGHAT, CDR2 FQNNGV. V was trimmed by 5 bases and J by 4 bases, leaving 5 bases between them. The CDR3 spans 11 residues.

This chain connects TRBV6-5 to TRBJ2-7; unclear D gene. This CDR3 spans 15 amino acids. Trimming removed 2 bases from V and 3 bases from J, with 14 bases in between. The germline V gene has CDR1 MNHEY and CDR2 SVGAGI. The CDR3 reads CASSYEARGIYEQYF. The CDR3, as DNA: TGTGCCAGCAGTTACGAGGCAAGAGGTATCTACGAGCAGTACTTC.

This clone has only one observation. The V call is TRBV27, the J call TRBJ2-7; 11 bases are shared with TRBD2. The CDR3 contains 15 residues. Germline V gene data show CDR1 as MNHEY and CDR2 as SMNVEV (reference sequence). V shed 3 bases, J shed 4 bases, and the junction held 5 bases outside the gene matches. The CDR3 loop is CASSFSTSGIYEQYF. The CDR3 nucleotides read TGTGCCAGCAGTTTTTCGACTAGCGGGATTTACGAGCAGTACTTC.

This chain connects TRBV19 to TRBJ1-2; 8 nucleotides line up with TRBD1. The germline V gene encodes CDR1 LNHDA and CDR2 SQIVND (reference sequence). Trimming removed 5 bases from V and 6 bases from J; junction bases left unmatched: 11. CDR3 length equals 15 residues. CDR3 region: CASSRSGGAGDGYTF. The CDR3 DNA follows: TGTGCCAGTAGTCGATCAGGGGGCGCAGGGGATGGCTACACCTTC.

The chain links TRBV28 to TRBJ1-1; D possibly corresponds to TRBD1 (5 bases). Trimming removed 6 bases at V and 0 bases at J, with 11 bases between. This CDR3 has 14 residues. Per germline, CDR1 MDHEN and CDR2 SYDVKM. The chain's CDR3 is CASSRGGMNTEAFF. The CDR3 region has the DNA TGTGCCAGCAGCCGCGGGGGAATGAACACTGAAGCTTTCTTT.

The chain links TRBV6-1 to TRBJ2-5; 7 positions agree with TRBD2. Gene TRBJ2-7 matches the end of the DNA better, so the J call may be wrong. The CDR3 loop spans 14 amino acids. Germline assignment: CDR1 MNHNS and CDR2 SASEGT. CDR3 nucleotide sequence: TGTGCCAGCAGTGTCGGGACTACTACCTACGAGCAGTACTTC. This encodes CASSVGTTTYEQYF.

This clone is a singleton in its sample. The chain employs TRBV11-3 and TRBJ2-3, with TRBD2 matching over 13 bases. The CDR3 has 16 amino acids. Germline V lookup: CDR1 SGHNT, CDR2 YENEEA. J gave up 4 bases and V 5 bases, and 6 bases lay outside the gene matches. CDR3 DNA sequence: TGTGCCAGCAGCACCCGGACTAGCGGGGGCCCAGATACGCAGTATTTT. Translating gives CASSTRTSGGPDTQYF.

V gene TRBV7-9 combines with J gene TRBJ1-6; D perhaps matches TRBD1 (5 bases). CDR3 size: 16 residues. Germline-derived CDR1 and CDR2 are SEHNR and FQNEAQ (reference sequence). V was shortened by 1 base and J by 8 bases, with 15 bases between the two germline ends. This CDR3 reads CASSLVSGGVDSPLHF. For the CDR3, the DNA is TGTGCCAGCAGCTTAGTTTCAGGAGGGGTGGATTCACCCCTCCACTTT.

V usage is TRBV27 and J usage is TRBJ2-7; TRBD1 matches 9 bases. CDR1 MNHEY and CDR2 SMNVEV come from the germline V gene (reference sequence). This CDR3 region has 18 residues. V lost 0 bases and J lost 3; bases outside the gene matches: 12. The CDR3 nucleotides are TGTGCCAGCAGTTTATCCCCCGCCACAGGGGGCTATCACTACGAGCAGTACTTC. It yields the protein CASSLSPATGGYHYEQYF.

CDR3 in amino acids: CASSPRGGGDTQYF. The CDR3 bases are TGTGCCAGCAGCCCCCGGGGGGGCGGGGATACGCAGTATTTT. V usage is TRBV13 and J usage is TRBJ2-3; 8 bases fit TRBD2. The V segment lost 5 bases and the J segment 6 bases; nucleotides outside the gene matches: 7. Per germline, CDR1 PRHDT and CDR2 FYEKMQ (reference sequence). The CDR3 loop spans 14 amino acids.

The gene calls are TRBV5-1 and TRBJ1-6, with D perhaps matching TRBD1 (6 bases). Germline lookup yields CDR1 SGHRS and CDR2 YFSETQ. Trimming cost V 4 bases and J 6 bases, with 14 bases left between them. CDR3 length: 15 residues. CDR3 sequence reads: CASSDRQAVNSPLHF. CDR3 nucleotide sequence: TGCGCCAGCAGCGACAGACAGGCGGTTAATTCACCCCTCCACTTT.

The chain carries TRBV6-1 and TRBJ2-7; possible D gene TRBD1, 6 bases. CDR3 length: 14 amino acids. The germline V gene encodes CDR1 MNHNS and CDR2 SASEGT. V was clipped by 2 bases and J by 2 bases, with 10 bases between them. The CDR3 reads CASSERDTAYEQYF. CDR3 sequence (DNA): TGTGCCAGCAGTGAAAGGGACACCGCCTACGAGCAGTACTTC.

The rearrangement uses TRBV28 and TRBJ2-3; D possibly corresponds to TRBD2 (6 bases). V gave up 6 bases and J gave up 2 bases, with 12 bases separating them. This CDR3 contains 14 residues. CDR1 and CDR2 from the germline V gene are MDHEN and SYDVKM. CDR3 residues: CASRPWTTTDTQYF. CDR3 sequence (DNA): TGTGCCAGCAGACCCTGGACTACCACAGATACGCAGTATTTT.

V usage is TRBV10-2 and J usage is TRBJ1-4; 7 bases align to TRBD1. The CDR3 contains 14 residues. Unmatched junction bases numbered 3, after V lost 2 bases and J lost 6 bases. In germline, CDR1 is WSHSY, CDR2 SAAADI. CDR3 sequence reads: CASSEEGAYEKLFF. CDR3 nucleotide sequence: TGCGCCAGCAGTGAGGAGGGGGCTTATGAAAAACTGTTTTTT.

The chain has TRBV13 and TRBJ2-3; the match to TRBD2 covers 9 bases. Germline CDR1 reads PRHDT; CDR2 reads FYEKMQ (reference sequence). The V gene end was trimmed by 1 base and the J gene end by 2 bases; junction bases not matched to a gene: 7. The CDR3 extends over 17 amino acids. The CDR3, as DNA: TGTGCCAGCAGCTTAGTTATGGCGGGAGGGTCCACAGATACGCAGTATTTT. It specifies CASSLVMAGGSTDTQYF.

This clone occurred a few times. The chain couples TRBV7-8 to TRBJ1-2; 10 bases match TRBD1. Germline V gene data show CDR1 as SGHVS and CDR2 as FQNEAQ. The length of the CDR3 is 14 residues. Losses at the gene ends were 4 bases for V and 2 bases for J; bases not matched to a gene: 1. This CDR3 reads CASSSGQGNYGYTF. CDR3 sequence (DNA): TGTGCCAGCAGCTCGGGACAGGGGAACTATGGCTACACCTTC.

This clone was seen only once. The J gene is TRBJ1-5, the V gene TRBV10-3; 7 nucleotides agree with TRBD1. The V and J ends lost 6 bases and 3 bases, in that order; junction bases with no gene match: 2. The CDR3 has 13 amino acids. Germline V lookup: CDR1 ENHRY, CDR2 SYGVKD. CDR3 coding DNA: TGTGCCATCAGCGGGACAGACAATCAGCCCCAGCATTTT. It encodes CAISGTDNQPQHF.

The chain combines TRBV5-1 with TRBJ2-5, with 13 positions matching TRBD2. The CDR3 is 15 residues long. V shed 2 bases, J shed 11 bases, and the junction held 9 bases outside the gene matches. In germline, CDR1 is SGHRS, CDR2 YFSETQ. The CDR3 DNA reads TGCGCCAGCAGCTTACCGGGACTAGCGGGAAATGAGCAGTACTTC. Translating it yields CASSLPGLAGNEQYF.

V usage is TRBV2 and J usage is TRBJ1-4, with TRBD1 matching 11 bases. Trimming cost V 4 bases and J 8 bases; bases outside gene matches: 15. This CDR3 spans 18 amino acids. CDR1 and CDR2 from the germline V gene are SNHLY and FYNNEI. The CDR3 nucleotides read TGTGCCAGCAGTGCGCGCCAATTGCGGGGACAGGGGGGAGAAAAACTGTTTTTT. Translation: CASSARQLRGQGGEKLFF.

The rearrangement joins TRBV10-2 to TRBJ2-5; 11 positions match TRBD2. V trimming: 2 bases; J trimming: 3 bases; junction bases outside the gene matches: 2. The CDR3 loop spans 15 amino acids. Germline CDR1 and CDR2: WSHSY and SAAADI. The CDR3, as DNA: TGCGCCAGCAGTGAGCTGGGACTAGCGGAAGAGACCCAGTACTTC. Translating it yields CASSELGLAEETQYF.

The chain couples TRBV30 to TRBJ2-2; D perhaps matches TRBD1 (5 bases). CDR1 and CDR2 (germline): GTSNPN, SVGIG (reference sequence). V lost 2 bases, J lost 4 bases, and 8 bases lay in between. CDR3 size: 13 residues. The CDR3 DNA is TGTGCCTGGAGTTCCAGGGTCACCGGGGAGCTGTTTTTT. This translates into CAWSSRVTGELFF.

V gene TRBV29-1 combines with J gene TRBJ1-1; D may be TRBD1 (5 bases). The V and J ends lost 0 bases and 1 base respectively, with 6 bases between them. The CDR3 runs 13 residues. In germline, CDR1 is SQVTM, CDR2 ANQGSEA. CDR3 residues: CSVEEGGNTEAFF. The CDR3, as DNA: TGCAGCGTTGAAGAGGGGGGGAACACTGAAGCTTTCTTT.

This clone ranks as medium-sized. The V gene is TRBV6-1, the J gene TRBJ1-5, with D unresolved. The CDR3 runs to 14 residues. V lost 3 bases and J lost 4, with 10 bases in between. The germline V gene has CDR1 MNHNS and CDR2 SASEGT. CDR3 sequence reads: CASSDLLENQPQHF. CDR3 nucleotides: TGTGCCAGCAGTGACCTACTCGAGAATCAGCCCCAGCATTTT.